One and the same sample provided the 18 T cell receptor beta chains below, sequenced in a study of shared clonotypes between healthy human individuals. Repertoires were generated with immunoSEQ multiplex PCR, while TCRdb's copy carries only in-frame clones and drops some. The sample has roughly 450,000 clones; 60% to 85% are singletons. The sequenced material came from PBMCs. The receptor set was obtained from a woman aged 40-49 years in good health. Some clones in this sample may be carry-over from other donors' samples.

The V and J genes are TRBV28 and TRBJ2-7; possibly TRBD1 for D (6 bases). V was cut by 3 bases and J by 4 bases, with 13 bases left in between. From germline, CDR1 is MDHEN and CDR2 SYDVKM. The CDR3 spans 14 residues. CDR3 DNA: TGTGCCAGCAGTTTTCGGGGCAGGGGTTACGAGCAGTACTTC. It codes for CASSFRGRGYEQYF.

A word on this clone: Distinct nucleotide sequences in the sample also encode this CDR3. The CDR3 nucleotides are TGCGCCAGCAGCCCGGGTTCCACCCAAGAGACCCAGTACTTC. Translated: CASSPGSTQETQYF. The V gene is TRBV5-1, the J gene TRBJ2-5; D gene ambiguous. Trimming left V 4 bases short and J 1 base short, with 11 bases between. The CDR3 extends over 14 amino acids. Per the germline V gene, CDR1 is SGHRS and CDR2 is YFSETQ. The full variable domain, its missing parts supplied by reference TRBV5-1 and TRBJ2-5, is KAGVTQTPRYLIKTRGQQVTLSCSPISGHRSVSWYQQTPGQGLQFLFEYFSETQRNKGNFPGRFSGRQFSNSRSEMNVSTLELGDSALYLCASSPGSTQETQYFGPGTRLLVL.

This chain joins TRBV7-9 and TRBJ2-7, with unresolved D. The CDR3 sequence is 13 residues long. V was trimmed by 6 bases and J by 4 bases, leaving 13 bases between them. CDR1 SEHNR and CDR2 FQNEAQ come from the germline V gene (reference sequence). The CDR3 sequence: CASSRLTKYEQYF. DNA of the CDR3: TGTGCCAGCAGTCGCCTGACCAAGTACGAGCAGTACTTC.

The chain couples TRBV12-2 to TRBJ2-7. TRBV12-2 is recorded as a pseudogene. This CDR3 is 12 amino acids long. Here the CDR3 reads CASRLGPYEQYF. CDR3 bases: TGTGCAAGTCGCTTAGGACCCTACGAGCAGTACTTC.

The genes are TRBV7-7 and TRBJ2-5; D is undetermined. The CDR3 runs to 16 residues. Looked up from germline, CDR1 is SSHAT and CDR2 is FNYEAQ (reference sequence). V was cut by 2 bases and J by 0 bases, with 13 bases left in between. CDR3: CASSLLRSQNQETQYF. CDR3 DNA: TGTGCCAGCAGCTTACTCCGTTCACAGAACCAAGAGACCCAGTACTTC.

This chain joins TRBV6-6 and TRBJ1-5; D unclear. Trimming stripped 5 bases from V and 5 bases from J, with 13 bases between. The CDR3 sequence is 14 residues long. Germline V CDR1 and CDR2: MNHNY, SVGAGI (reference sequence). The CDR3 region is CASSTTLGHQPQHF. CDR3 sequence (DNA): TGTGCCAGCAGTACAACCCTCGGGCATCAGCCCCAGCATTTT.

The chain carries TRBV4-2 and TRBJ1-5, with D maybe TRBD1 (6 bases). In germline, CDR1 is LGHNA, CDR2 YNFKEQ. The CDR3 loop spans 15 amino acids. V was trimmed by 5 bases and J by 7 bases, leaving 18 bases between them. CDR3 region: CASSALGGSFQPQHF. In nucleotides, the CDR3 is TGTGCCAGCAGCGCATTAGGGGGATCTTTCCAGCCCCAGCATTTT.

The chain links TRBV18 to TRBJ1-1; D is uncertain. Germline V gene data show CDR1 as KGHSH and CDR2 as LQKENI. The CDR3 has 14 amino acids. Between the trimmed V and J ends, which lost 5 bases and 0 bases, there was a span of 10 bases. The CDR3 here is CASSGRVMNTEAFF. Here the CDR3 DNA reads TGTGCCAGCTCAGGGAGAGTTATGAACACTGAAGCTTTCTTT.

The chain recombines TRBV6-5 with TRBJ2-7; 9 nucleotides align to TRBD2. V lost 0 bases and J lost 6; bases outside the gene matches: 9. CDR1 MNHEY and CDR2 SVGAGI come from the germline V gene. The CDR3 loop spans 16 amino acids. The CDR3, as DNA: TGTGCCAGCAGTTACTCGTCGGCTAGCGGGAAGGTCGAGCAGTACTTC. Its translation is CASSYSSASGKVEQYF.

The chain joins TRBV5-8 to TRBJ2-1; D possibly matches TRBD1 or TRBD2 (5 bases each). Per the germline V gene, CDR1 is SGHTS and CDR2 is YDEGEE. V dropped 2 bases and J dropped 4 bases, with 13 bases sitting between them. This CDR3 contains 15 residues. The CDR3 reads CASSLASGTYNEQFF. The CDR3 nucleotides read TGTGCCAGCAGCTTAGCATCGGGGACGTACAATGAGCAGTTCTTC.

The chain has TRBV28 and TRBJ2-4; TRBD2 is a possible D gene (5 bases). The CDR3 totals 16 residues. Germline V gene data show CDR1 as MDHEN and CDR2 as SYDVKM. V was trimmed by 2 bases and J by 0 bases, leaving 11 bases between them. As DNA, the CDR3 is TGTGCCAGCAGTTTAGACGACGGACTAGCCAAAAACATTCAGTACTTC. Residues: CASSLDDGLAKNIQYF.

This chain connects TRBV18 to TRBJ2-7; the match to TRBD1 covers 9 bases. Per germline, CDR1 KGHSH and CDR2 LQKENI. The J segment lost 6 bases and the V segment lost 4 bases, leaving 1 base of the junction unmatched. The CDR3 has 12 residues. The CDR3 protein is CASSLGQGEQYF. The CDR3 DNA sequence: TGTGCCAGCTCACTGGGACAGGGCGAGCAGTACTTC.

V is TRBV28 and J is TRBJ1-3; 8 bases line up with TRBD1. The CDR3 spans 15 residues. J gave up 4 bases and V 7 bases, and 9 bases lay outside the gene matches. CDR1 MDHEN and CDR2 SYDVKM come from the germline V gene. CDR3 region: CASTLTTGGGNTIYF. The CDR3 DNA reads as TGTGCCAGCACCCTTACAACAGGGGGGGGAAACACCATATATTTT.

This clone was counted a single time. CDR3 sequence reads: CASSPPLAGSQETQYF. CDR3 nucleotide sequence: TGTGCCAGCTCACCACCGCTAGCGGGGTCTCAAGAGACCCAGTACTTC. The chain combines TRBV18 with TRBJ2-5, with 9 bases fitting TRBD2. The germline gives CDR1 KGHSH, CDR2 LQKENI. This CDR3 contains 16 residues. J lost 2 bases, V lost 0 bases, and 4 bases had no gene match. Full variable domain (rest looked up from reference TRBV18 and TRBJ2-5): NAGVMQNPRHLVRRRGQEARLRCSPMKGHSHVYWYRQLPEEGLKFMVYLQKENIIDESGMPKERFSAEFPKEGPSILRIQQVVRGDSAAYFCASSPPLAGSQETQYFGPGTRLLVL.

The V and J genes are TRBV9 and TRBJ2-1; TRBD1 is a possible D gene (6 bases). This CDR3 region has 15 residues. Per germline, CDR1 SGDLS and CDR2 YYNGEE. Trimming shortened V by 3 bases and J by 0 bases, and 10 bases separated the two germline ends. CDR3 bases: TGTGCCAGCAGCGAAACAGGGAACTCCTACAATGAGCAGTTCTTC. Translating it yields CASSETGNSYNEQFF.

V gene TRBV6-5 combines with J gene TRBJ2-5; D is unresolved. V lost 0 bases, J lost 6 bases, and 2 bases lay in between. The V gene's germline CDR1 is MNHEY and CDR2 SVGAGI. CDR3 length: 11 residues. This CDR3 is CASSYSQTQYF. The CDR3 DNA reads TGTGCCAGCAGTTACTCGCAGACCCAGTACTTC.

The CDR3 DNA follows: TGTGCCAGCAGCTTCCGAGCGGGTTTCTCCTACAATGAGCAGTTCTTC. Protein product: CASSFRAGFSYNEQFF. The chain uses TRBV11-2 and TRBJ2-1; maybe TRBD2 (6 bases). Per the germline V gene, CDR1 is SGHAT and CDR2 is FQNNGV. V lost 3 bases, J lost 0 bases, and 12 bases lay in between. This CDR3 is 16 amino acids long.

This chain connects TRBV30 to TRBJ1-1; D possibly corresponds to TRBD1 (6 bases). This CDR3 has 14 residues. CDR1 is GTSNPN, CDR2 SVGIG, per germline (reference sequence). The V gene lost 0 bases and the J gene lost 1 base, with 9 bases spanning the gap. The CDR3 loop reads CAWSVSRGNTEAFF. For the CDR3, the DNA is TGTGCCTGGAGTGTATCCAGGGGGAACACTGAAGCTTTCTTT.